These 11 T cell receptor beta chains share one sample of origin, sequenced in a study of cytomegalovirus exposure and HLA in healthy donors. A multiplex PCR was run with 60 Vbeta primers and 13 Jbeta primers. Repertoires were generated with immunoSEQ multiplex PCR, while TCRdb's copy carries only in-frame clones and drops some. Counted here are about 140,000 clones, roughly 79% occurring once; the ten biggest clones make up around 8.8%. The specimen was PBMCs. The receptors were sampled from a woman aged 60-70 years in good health and CMV-seropositive.

V and J are TRBV5-4 and TRBJ1-4; D call uncertain. The CDR3 extends over 14 amino acids. Germline V gene data show CDR1 as SGHNT and CDR2 as YYREEE (reference sequence). V was trimmed by 0 bases and J by 3 bases, leaving 6 bases between them. The CDR3 loop reads CASSLGASNEKLFF. The DNA of the CDR3 is TGTGCCAGCAGCTTGGGCGCCTCTAATGAAAAACTGTTTTTT.

The rearrangement uses TRBV27 and TRBJ2-7; TRBD2 agrees at 10 bases. Germline loops: CDR1 MNHEY, CDR2 SMNVEV (reference sequence). The CDR3 consists of 16 residues. The V gene end was trimmed by 5 bases and the J gene end by 2 bases; junction bases not matched to a gene: 9. The CDR3 DNA follows: TGTGCCAGCAGTCTCAGTCTGCTAGCGGGAGCCTACGAGCAGTACTTC. This encodes CASSLSLLAGAYEQYF.

V is TRBV28 and J is TRBJ1-2, with TRBD1 matching 7 bases. Unmatched junction bases numbered 9, after V lost 8 bases and J lost 3 bases. This CDR3 has 14 residues. The germline V gene has CDR1 MDHEN and CDR2 SYDVKM. CDR3 bases: TGTGCCAGCCGGGAGGGGGCGCACGACTATGGCTACACCTTC. Translating gives CASREGAHDYGYTF.

The gene calls are TRBV5-1 and TRBJ2-2; 7 bases are a match to TRBD2. Germline V gene sequence: CDR1 SGHRS, CDR2 YFSETQ. This CDR3 comprises 15 residues. V gave up 6 bases and J gave up 4 bases; unmatched junction bases: 9. The CDR3 sequence: CASTRTSGSTGELFF. In DNA, the CDR3 is TGCGCCAGCACCAGGACTAGTGGGTCCACCGGGGAGCTGTTTTTT.

The V and J genes are TRBV9 and TRBJ1-2; the D gene is possibly TRBD1 (5 bases). V lost 2 bases, J lost 7 bases, and 15 bases lay in between. The CDR3 loop spans 14 amino acids. The V gene's germline CDR1 is SGDLS and CDR2 YYNGEE. The DNA for the CDR3 is TGTGCCAGCAGCGTGGGGCTAAAAAATTCTGGCTACACCTTC. Translated: CASSVGLKNSGYTF.

The J gene is TRBJ1-2, the V gene TRBV27; D gene uncertain. Germline CDR1 is MNHEY and CDR2 is SMNVEV (reference sequence). V shed 2 bases and J shed 3 bases, with 19 bases lying between them. This CDR3 has 17 amino acids. CDR3 loop: CASSLIGGSSGYYGYTF. The DNA for the CDR3 is TGTGCCAGCAGTTTAATCGGAGGGAGCTCAGGTTACTATGGCTACACCTTC.

The rearrangement links TRBV2 to TRBJ2-7; D is uncertain. The germline V gene encodes CDR1 SNHLY and CDR2 FYNNEI. Trimming stripped 8 bases from V and 3 bases from J, with 5 bases between. The CDR3 has 10 residues. The CDR3 DNA reads as TGTGCCAGCGTCTACTACGAGCAGTACTTC. It translates to CASVYYEQYF.

This chain joins TRBV5-1 and TRBJ1-2; 7 bases line up with TRBD1. CDR3 size: 17 residues. V lost 0 bases, J lost 0 bases, and 8 bases stayed unmatched. In germline, CDR1 is SGHRS, CDR2 YFSETQ. CDR3 amino acids: CASSLAGTARPNYGYTF. In DNA form, the CDR3 reads TGCGCCAGCAGCTTGGCCGGGACAGCGAGGCCTAACTATGGCTACACCTTC.

The rearrangement uses TRBV6-1 and TRBJ1-4; 9 positions agree with TRBD1. The CDR3 length is 15 residues. CDR1 is MNHNS and CDR2 is SASEGT in the germline V gene. The junction had 2 bases not matched to a gene; V was cut back by 6 bases and J by 0 bases. DNA of the CDR3: TGTGCCAGCAGGACAGGGGGGACAACTAATGAAAAACTGTTTTTT. The encoded protein is CASRTGGTTNEKLFF.

The rearrangement joins TRBV7-8 to TRBJ2-7; 10 nucleotides align to TRBD2. The V gene end was trimmed by 1 base and the J gene end by 7 bases; junction bases not matched to a gene: 10. Germline loops: CDR1 SGHVS, CDR2 FQNEAQ. The CDR3 contains 16 residues. DNA of the CDR3: TGTGCCAGCAGCTTAGAGTTGGGCCTAGCGGGAGAAGAGCAGTACTTC. Translation: CASSLELGLAGEEQYF.

V gene TRBV6-5 combines with J gene TRBJ2-5, with 10 bases lining up with TRBD2. CDR1 MNHEY and CDR2 SVGAGI come from the germline V gene. The CDR3 runs to 16 residues. V lost 0 bases and J lost 5; bases outside the gene matches: 6. CDR3 coding DNA: TGTGCCAGCAGTTACTCGAGCGGGAGGGCCAGGGAGACCCAGTACTTC. As protein: CASSYSSGRARETQYF.